This T cell receptor (beta chain) emerged from a study of human T cells and chemical hapten exposure. As for the study in general: Per-sample TCR yields varied mainly from small pooled library volume differences.

Findings and limits, study-wide: The number of TCRs above 1 in 1000 frequency did not change after DPC sensitization.

The length of the CDR3 is 14 residues. In germline, CDR1 is LNHDA, CDR2 SQIVND (reference sequence). Unmatched junction bases numbered 6, after V lost 6 bases and J lost 7 bases. Noted time point: healthy volunteer bleed at 2 weeks. It was unfractionated whole blood from which total RNA was extracted. Concerning this clonotype: Its antigen remains unknown.

The library put unique molecular identifiers onto individual cDNA molecules. MiXCR was run by TCRdb on the RACE reads, yielding one entry per CDR3 protein. The repertoire holds under 95,000 distinct CDR3 sequences, with over 8% as singletons. The sequencing input was whole blood. The chain employs TRBV19 and TRBJ1-5; 10 bases line up with TRBD1. This sequence was found in a female donor in good health. Some clones in this sample may be carry-over from other donors' samples. CDR3 amino acids: CASRAGDRGQPQHF. The CDR3 region has the DNA TGTGCCAGTAGGGCTGGGGACAGGGGCCAGCCCCAGCATTTT.